Following are 29 T cell receptor beta chains from one sample sequenced in a study of cytomegalovirus exposure and HLA in healthy donors. In the PCR, 60 Vbeta and 13 Jbeta primers were used. The assay was immunoSEQ multiplex PCR, and TCRdb's table has in-frame clones only and misses some. The repertoire holds 90,000 to 110,000 clones, with 80% to 85% as singletons. Material for sequencing was PBMCs. All receptors derive from a woman in her 30s in good health and CMV-seronegative.

The rearrangement joins TRBV6-6 to TRBJ2-2, with 8 bases that match TRBD1. The CDR3 totals 14 residues. CDR1 is MNHNY, CDR2 SVGAGI, per germline (reference sequence). Trimming cost V 7 bases and J 4 bases; bases outside gene matches: 5. DNA of the CDR3: TGTGCCAGCACCAACAGGGGGGTCACCGGGGAGCTGTTTTTT. As protein: CASTNRGVTGELFF.

The gene calls are TRBV5-1 and TRBJ1-1; no definite D call. CDR3 length equals 13 residues. Germline CDR1 SGHRS, CDR2 YFSETQ. The V and J ends lost 4 bases and 2 bases respectively, with 9 bases between them. The CDR3 spells CASSLSSNTEAFF. The CDR3 bases are TGCGCCAGCAGCCTCTCCTCTAACACTGAAGCTTTCTTT.

The chain recombines TRBV27 with TRBJ2-1, with TRBD2 identical over 8 bases. This CDR3 comprises 16 residues. V shed 3 bases and J 2 bases; nucleotides not matched to a gene: 6. CDR1 and CDR2 from the germline V gene are MNHEY and SMNVEV (reference sequence). Here the CDR3 DNA reads TGTGCCAGCAGTTTGCCCGGGAGGGCCGCCTACAATGAGCAGTTCTTC. Its translation: CASSLPGRAAYNEQFF.

This chain uses TRBV30 with TRBJ2-1; D possibly corresponds to TRBD2 (6 bases). In germline, CDR1 is GTSNPN, CDR2 SVGIG (reference sequence). The CDR3 has 19 residues. V was trimmed by 0 bases and J by 0 bases, leaving 21 bases between them. The DNA for the CDR3 is TGTGCCTGGAGTGTATCGGGCACCGACCTAGCGAGCTCCTACAATGAGCAGTTCTTC. Its translation: CAWSVSGTDLASSYNEQFF.

V is TRBV9 and J is TRBJ2-3; a possible D gene is TRBD1 (6 bases). Looked up from germline, CDR1 is SGDLS and CDR2 is YYNGEE. This CDR3 spans 16 amino acids. The ends were cut back, 0 bases at V and 6 bases at J, with 17 bases in the middle. The CDR3 coding sequence is TGTGCCAGCAGCGTAGGACCAGTCCTGAGGGGGGATACGCAGTATTTT. This encodes CASSVGPVLRGDTQYF.

CDR3 sequence reads: CASSSPTGTSGNEQFF. The CDR3 DNA is TGTGCCAGCAGCTCCCCTACCGGGACTAGCGGCAATGAGCAGTTCTTC. The V gene is TRBV11-3, the J gene TRBJ2-1; 11 bases are a match to TRBD2. The J segment lost 6 bases and the V segment lost 4 bases, leaving 8 bases of the junction unmatched. CDR1 is SGHNT and CDR2 is YENEEA in the germline V gene. The CDR3 runs 16 residues.

The chain links TRBV4-1 to TRBJ2-5; 10 nucleotides match TRBD2. The J call may be faulty, since TRBJ2-7 better matches the DNA end. This CDR3 has 16 residues. The germline V gene encodes CDR1 MGHRA and CDR2 YSYEKL. CDR3 amino acids: CASSHGASGSLYEQYF. CDR3 coding DNA: TGCGCCAGCAGCCACGGTGCTAGCGGGAGTTTGTACGAGCAGTACTTC.

The rearrangement links TRBV7-2 to TRBJ2-5; 7 nucleotides agree with TRBD1. Germline V gene data show CDR1 as SGHTA and CDR2 as FQGNSA. The CDR3 totals 14 residues. J lost 3 bases, V lost 4 bases, and 5 bases had no gene match. The CDR3 DNA follows: TGTGCCAGCAGCTCCGGGACAGTAAAAGAGACCCAGTACTTC. This gives the protein CASSSGTVKETQYF. The full variable domain, its missing parts supplied by reference TRBV7-2 and TRBJ2-5, is GAGVSQSPSNKVTEKGKDVELRCDPISGHTALYWYRQSLGQGLEFLIYFQGNSAPDKSGLPSDRFSAERTGGSVSTLTIQRTQQEDSAVYLCASSSGTVKETQYFGPGTRLLVL.

The rearrangement links TRBV10-1 to TRBJ2-1; D not resolved. Trimming took 4 bases from V and 10 from J, leaving 5 bases between them. Germline CDR1 WNHNN, CDR2 SYGVQD (reference sequence). The CDR3 is 10 amino acids. Here the CDR3 DNA reads TGCGCCAGCAGTGGGCAGGAGCAGTTCTTC. This codes for CASSGQEQFF.

This rearrangement joins TRBV6-1 to TRBJ2-2; possible D gene TRBD2, 6 bases. Per the germline V gene, CDR1 is MNHNS and CDR2 is SASEGT. This CDR3 spans 15 amino acids. Trimming left V 6 bases short and J 1 base short, with 12 bases between. The CDR3 loop is CASSLRGMNTGELFF. The CDR3, as DNA: TGTGCCAGCAGCTTACGGGGGATGAACACCGGGGAGCTGTTTTTT.

The J gene is TRBJ2-1, the V gene TRBV6-1, with 11 bases that match TRBD2. Per germline, CDR1 MNHNS and CDR2 SASEGT. The CDR3 is made up of 20 amino acids. V lost 1 base, J lost 11 bases, and 22 bases stayed unmatched. In nucleotides, the CDR3 is TGTGCCAGCAGTGAAGACGACCGACTAGCGGGACCTCCTAGGAAGATGAAGCAGTTCTTC. This translates into CASSEDDRLAGPPRKMKQFF.

V and J are TRBV2 and TRBJ1-2; 11 nucleotides agree with TRBD1. CDR1 SNHLY and CDR2 FYNNEI come from the germline V gene. V trimming: 5 bases; J trimming: 7 bases; junction bases outside the gene matches: 6. This CDR3 comprises 14 residues. The CDR3: CASSPPGTGGGYTF. DNA for the CDR3: TGTGCCAGCAGTCCTCCCGGGACAGGGGGTGGCTACACCTTC.

The chain carries TRBV5-1 and TRBJ1-1; 7 nucleotides align to TRBD1. The CDR3 is 14 residues long. Germline CDR1 SGHRS, CDR2 YFSETQ. The V segment lost 4 bases and the J segment 7 bases; nucleotides outside the gene matches: 10. Here the CDR3 reads CASSTGQAPGEAFF. CDR3 DNA: TGCGCCAGCAGCACCGGACAGGCTCCCGGTGAAGCTTTCTTT.

V is TRBV5-6 and J is TRBJ1-2; TRBD1 matches at 7 bases. The junction had 5 bases not matched to a gene; V was cut back by 4 bases and J by 2 bases. The CDR3 is 14 amino acids. Germline V gene lookup returns CDR1 SGHDT and CDR2 YYEEEE. The CDR3 sequence: CASSIEQGNYGYTF. CDR3 nucleotide sequence: TGTGCCAGCAGCATAGAACAGGGGAACTATGGCTACACCTTC.

The chain has TRBV29-1 and TRBJ1-1; a possible D gene is TRBD1 (6 bases). The CDR3 loop spans 13 amino acids. The germline V gene has CDR1 SQVTM and CDR2 ANQGSEA. Trimming stripped 6 bases from V and 2 bases from J, with 13 bases between. The CDR3 sequence is CSVPGHRNTEAFF. In nucleotides, the CDR3 is TGCAGCGTCCCGGGACACCGTAACACTGAAGCTTTCTTT.

This clone was picked up a small number of times. The rearrangement uses TRBV2 and TRBJ1-2, with 9 bases fitting TRBD1. Per the germline V gene, CDR1 is SNHLY and CDR2 is FYNNEI. The CDR3 loop spans 16 amino acids. Trimming removed 5 bases from V and 0 bases from J; junction bases left unmatched: 7. The CDR3 sequence: CASSPTGGSPNYGYTF. Written as DNA, the CDR3 is TGTGCCAGCAGTCCGACAGGGGGTTCCCCTAACTATGGCTACACCTTC.

With regard to this clone: The junction and the germline gene differ at one end; a read error may be behind it. This sequence joins TRBV7-9 and TRBJ2-3; 8 bases agree with TRBD2. In germline, CDR1 is SEHNR, CDR2 FQNEAQ (reference sequence). The CDR3 totals 16 residues. The CDR3 DNA reads as TGTGCCAGCAACTTAGGGCCAGCGGGGGTAAAAGATACGCAGTATTTT. Translated, it gives CASNLGPAGVKDTQYF.

This clone was recorded a few times. The chain employs TRBV7-2 and TRBJ2-1; 9 bases align to TRBD2. J gave up 13 bases and V 1 base, and 8 bases lay outside the gene matches. CDR1 and CDR2 (germline): SGHTA, FQGNSA. This CDR3 contains 14 residues. The CDR3 nucleotides read TGTGCCAGCAGCTTAGATGGTAGCGGGAGATTTCAGTTCTTC. Amino acids: CASSLDGSGRFQFF.

The rearrangement links TRBV18 to TRBJ1-2, with 8 bases aligning to TRBD1. This CDR3 is built from 13 residues. With 3 bases clipped from V and 7 bases from J, the junction kept 4 bases outside the gene matches. CDR1 is KGHSH and CDR2 is LQKENI in the germline V gene. CDR3: CASSPDREVGYTF. The DNA for the CDR3 is TGTGCCAGCTCACCGGACAGGGAGGTTGGCTACACCTTC.

Concerning this clone itself: One end of the junction varies from germline; a read error may be responsible. The rearrangement joins TRBV7-7 to TRBJ2-5, with 11 bases that match TRBD2. The CDR3 is 15 amino acids. CDR1 and CDR2 (germline): SSHAT, FNYEAQ (reference sequence). The CDR3 loop is CASSFGTSGQETQYF. The CDR3 coding sequence is TGTGCTAGCAGCTTCGGGACTAGCGGCCAAGAGACCCAGTACTTC.

This clone was recorded only once. This chain joins TRBV25-1 and TRBJ2-1; TRBD2 matches at 9 bases. Germline V lookup: CDR1 MGHDK, CDR2 SYGVNS. The CDR3 runs 15 residues. V lost 6 bases, J lost 5 bases, and 8 bases stayed unmatched. This CDR3 reads CASRDSLAGNNEQFF. As DNA, the CDR3 is TGTGCCAGCAGAGACTCCCTAGCGGGAAACAATGAGCAGTTCTTC.

This clone was observed once. The V call is TRBV6-6, the J call TRBJ2-2, with 8 positions matching TRBD2. CDR1 and CDR2 from the germline V gene are MNHNY and SVGAGI (reference sequence). With V trimmed by 4 bases and J by 5 bases, 3 bases remained unmatched. CDR3 length: 14 residues. CDR3 sequence reads: CASSFSSGTGELFF. DNA for the CDR3: TGTGCCAGCAGTTTCTCTAGCGGGACCGGGGAGCTGTTTTTT.

The V gene is TRBV27, the J gene TRBJ2-6; D is unclear. This CDR3 is 14 amino acids long. Trimming took off 6 bases at V and 4 bases at J, with 10 bases between the two ends. In germline, CDR1 is MNHEY, CDR2 SMNVEV (reference sequence). CDR3 nucleotide sequence: TGTGCCAGCAGCCCCTGGCCCGGGGCCAACGTCCTGACTTTC. Translated, it gives CASSPWPGANVLTF.

The genes are TRBV27 and TRBJ2-1; 9 bases line up with TRBD1. Per the germline V gene, CDR1 is MNHEY and CDR2 is SMNVEV (reference sequence). The V segment lost 2 bases and the J segment 4 bases; nucleotides outside the gene matches: 0. The CDR3 runs 14 residues. Written as DNA, the CDR3 is TGTGCCAGCAGTTTAGGGACAGGGTACAATGAGCAGTTCTTC. It is translated as CASSLGTGYNEQFF.

This rearrangement joins TRBV28 to TRBJ2-7, with D maybe TRBD1 (6 bases). Trimming pared 5 bases from V and 4 bases from J, leaving 15 bases between. Germline V CDR1 and CDR2: MDHEN, SYDVKM. The CDR3 sequence is 14 residues long. The CDR3 DNA reads as TGTGCCAGCAGTCCGCAGGGGACCCTTTACGAGCAGTACTTC. Protein product: CASSPQGTLYEQYF.

This clone was seen only once. J is TRBJ2-7 and V is TRBV11-2; 9 bases align to TRBD1. J lost 2 bases, V lost 5 bases, and 4 bases had no gene match. Per germline, CDR1 SGHAT and CDR2 FQNNGV. This CDR3 has 14 residues. CDR3 DNA sequence: TGTGCCAGCAGCACGAGACAGGGGGCCTACGAGCAGTACTTC. Encoded protein: CASSTRQGAYEQYF.

The rearrangement links TRBV5-4 to TRBJ2-2, with 14 bases matching TRBD2. CDR1 and CDR2 (germline): SGHNT, YYREEE (reference sequence). The CDR3 sequence is 17 residues long. V was clipped by 5 bases and J by 5 bases; unmatched bases: 8. DNA of the CDR3: TGTGCCAGCAGGACCGGGACTAGCGGGAGTCGAACCGGGGAGCTGTTTTTT. Its protein product is CASRTGTSGSRTGELFF.

The rearrangement uses TRBV6-5 and TRBJ2-7; possible D gene TRBD1, 5 bases. The germline gives CDR1 MNHEY, CDR2 SVGAGI. The CDR3 loop spans 11 amino acids. Deletions cut 5 bases from V and 7 bases from J, with 9 bases between. CDR3 nucleotide sequence: TGTGCCAGCAGTGCAGGGTGGGAGCAGTACTTC. It yields the protein CASSAGWEQYF.

This chain joins TRBV5-1 and TRBJ1-1, with a weak D call TRBD1 (6 bases). V dropped 2 bases and J dropped 5 bases, with 13 bases sitting between them. Germline-derived CDR1 and CDR2 are SGHRS and YFSETQ. The CDR3 extends over 14 amino acids. CDR3: CASSFHRDGTEAFF. The CDR3 nucleotides are TGCGCCAGCAGCTTCCACAGGGACGGGACTGAAGCTTTCTTT.